Each of the 24 T cell receptor beta chains below was sequenced from the same sample in a study of blood T cell repertoires in COVID-19. The data were produced by immunoSEQ multiplex PCR, yet TCRdb's version contains in-frame clones alone and is incomplete. The sample holds just over 300,000 clones, 80% to 90% seen once. Material: PBMCs or T cells enriched from blood (not recorded which). Receptors originate from a woman aged 18-35 years who had recovered from COVID-19.

V usage is TRBV5-4 and J usage is TRBJ1-2, with TRBD1 matching 9 bases. The CDR3 sequence is 16 residues long. V dropped 0 bases and J dropped 1; count of bases not matched to a gene: 4. Per germline, CDR1 SGHNT and CDR2 YYREEE (reference sequence). CDR3: CASSLGGTGSNYGYTF. CDR3 nucleotide sequence: TGTGCCAGCAGCTTGGGAGGGACAGGGAGTAACTATGGCTACACCTTC.

V gene TRBV10-1 combines with J gene TRBJ1-5; D might be TRBD1 (6 bases). Trimming stripped 2 bases from V and 1 base from J, with 18 bases between. CDR1 and CDR2 (germline): WNHNN, SYGVQD (reference sequence). This CDR3 is 18 amino acids long. CDR3 amino acids: CASSESEHGGESNQPQHF. The CDR3 nucleotides are TGCGCCAGCAGTGAGAGCGAGCATGGGGGCGAAAGCAATCAGCCCCAGCATTTT.

In its sample, this clone was seen once. The CDR3 sequence: CASSQSLFGGNEQFF. The CDR3 region has the DNA TGTGCCAGCAGCCAATCTTTGTTCGGGGGGAATGAGCAGTTCTTC. The chain carries TRBV16 and TRBJ2-1; 7 bases are a match to TRBD2. Trimming at V came to 0 bases and at J to 7 bases, leaving 6 bases not matched to a gene. Germline CDR1 and CDR2: KGHSY and FQNENV. The CDR3 spans 15 residues.

The rearrangement uses TRBV19 and TRBJ2-7, with 7 bases aligning to TRBD1. Looked up from germline, CDR1 is LNHDA and CDR2 is SQIVND (reference sequence). The CDR3 loop spans 15 amino acids. Trimming cost V 4 bases and J 2 bases; bases outside gene matches: 8. The CDR3 sequence is CASSTPGQAPYEQYF. DNA of the CDR3: TGTGCCAGTAGTACCCCTGGACAGGCCCCCTACGAGCAGTACTTC. Combining the CDR3 with reference TRBV19 and TRBJ2-7 gives the whole variable domain DGGITQSPKYLFRKEGQNVTLSCEQNLNHDAMYWYRQDPGQGLRLIYYSQIVNDFQKGDIAEGYSVSREKKESFPLTVTSAQKNPTAFYLCASSTPGQAPYEQYFGPGTRLTVT.

The chain combines TRBV28 with TRBJ1-3; the D is unclear. Deletions cut 6 bases from V and 3 bases from J, with 12 bases between. This CDR3 comprises 14 residues. Looked up from germline, CDR1 is MDHEN and CDR2 is SYDVKM. The CDR3 sequence is CASSYRRRGNTIYF. As DNA, the CDR3 is TGTGCCAGCAGCTACCGTCGCCGTGGAAACACCATATATTTT.

This clone showed up just a few times. The chain is built from TRBV19 and TRBJ1-5, with 9 bases lining up with TRBD1. This CDR3 contains 17 residues. V was clipped by 5 bases and J by 3 bases; unmatched bases: 11. Germline values: CDR1 LNHDA, CDR2 SQIVND (reference sequence). DNA of the CDR3: TGTGCCAGTAGTTCCTGGACAGGGGAAAGTCCCAATCAGCCCCAGCATTTT. This translates into CASSSWTGESPNQPQHF.

The chain combines TRBV5-6 with TRBJ2-1, with 8 bases matching TRBD1. The CDR3 extends over 19 amino acids. The V gene's germline CDR1 is SGHDT and CDR2 YYEEEE. J was trimmed by 11 bases and V by 6 bases; bases with no gene match: 28. For the CDR3, the DNA is TGTGCCAGCATTCTTGCCCTTACCAGGGGGCGGCAGCTTGGAAATAAGCAGTTCTTC. Translation: CASILALTRGRQLGNKQFF.

The chain uses TRBV4-1 and TRBJ2-4; TRBD1 might be the D (5 bases). Germline CDR1 MGHRA, CDR2 YSYEKL. The CDR3 covers 16 residues. V dropped 3 bases and J dropped 0 bases, with 12 bases sitting between them. The DNA for the CDR3 is TGCGCCAGCAGCCACCAGGGCAGCATAGCCAAAAACATTCAGTACTTC. Translated, it gives CASSHQGSIAKNIQYF.

The rearrangement links TRBV7-8 to TRBJ1-3; D uncertain. V lost 4 bases and J 4 bases, leaving 32 bases between the germline ends. The germline V gene encodes CDR1 SGHVS and CDR2 FQNEAQ. The CDR3 runs 21 residues. CDR3 DNA sequence: TGTGCCAGCAGCTGGGGAACCGGGATGTCCCCCGGACCGGGCAGGGGAAACACCATATATTTT. This gives the protein CASSWGTGMSPGPGRGNTIYF.

The chain uses TRBV5-4 and TRBJ1-2; D not resolved. Trimming removed 2 bases at V and 1 base at J, with 9 bases between. This CDR3 region has 14 residues. In germline, CDR1 is SGHNT, CDR2 YYREEE (reference sequence). This CDR3 reads CASSLRSFNYGYTF. In nucleotides, the CDR3 is TGTGCCAGCAGCTTACGCAGTTTTAACTATGGCTACACCTTC.

V is TRBV5-1 and J is TRBJ1-6; D unclear. With 5 bases removed from V and 5 bases from J, the gap between germline ends came to 14 bases. CDR1 is SGHRS, CDR2 YFSETQ, per germline. The CDR3 contains 15 residues. The chain's CDR3 is CASRDGRRNNSPLHF. The CDR3 coding sequence is TGCGCCAGCAGGGACGGGAGGCGGAATAATTCACCCCTCCACTTT.

This clone was recorded only once. The genes are TRBV28 and TRBJ1-5, with 9 bases that match TRBD1. Germline V gene data show CDR1 as MDHEN and CDR2 as SYDVKM. Unmatched junction bases numbered 5, after V lost 5 bases and J lost 6 bases. CDR3 size: 14 residues. The CDR3 region is CASSNTGGGQPQHF. CDR3 coding DNA: TGTGCCAGCAGTAATACAGGGGGCGGTCAGCCCCAGCATTTT.

The J gene is TRBJ2-3, the V gene TRBV7-2, with D perhaps TRBD2 (5 bases). Trimming cost V 8 bases and J 4 bases, with 16 bases left between them. This CDR3 is built from 14 residues. Germline lookup yields CDR1 SGHTA and CDR2 FQGNSA. CDR3 coding DNA: TGTGCCAGCCTGCCTCGGGGTAGCCCAGATACGCAGTATTTT. It encodes CASLPRGSPDTQYF. Based on the CDR3 plus reference TRBV7-2 and TRBJ2-3, the full variable domain is GAGVSQSPSNKVTEKGKDVELRCDPISGHTALYWYRQSLGQGLEFLIYFQGNSAPDKSGLPSDRFSAERTGGSVSTLTIQRTQQEDSAVYLCASLPRGSPDTQYFGPGTRLTVL.

V is TRBV29-1 and J is TRBJ1-2, with D perhaps TRBD1 (5 bases). Germline values: CDR1 SQVTM, CDR2 ANQGSEA. This CDR3 has 11 residues. V lost 8 bases and J 6 bases, leaving 13 bases between the germline ends. CDR3 nucleotides: TGCAGCCACGCGGGGGGGGATGGCTACACCTTC. It translates to CSHAGGDGYTF.

The chain is built from TRBV14 and TRBJ2-7; no clear D. Germline CDR1 and CDR2: SGHDN and FVKESK. The V end lost 5 bases, the J end lost 0 bases, and 17 bases lay between the germline ends. This CDR3 contains 16 residues. CDR3 sequence: CASSEAFYSYSYEQYF. The CDR3 bases are TGTGCCAGCAGCGAAGCCTTCTACAGTTACTCCTACGAGCAGTACTTC. The whole variable domain, remainder taken from reference TRBV14 and TRBJ2-7, is EAGVTQFPSHSVIEKGQTVTLRCDPISGHDNLYWYRRVMGKEIKFLLHFVKESKQDESGMPNNRFLAERTGGTYSTLKVQPAELEDSGVYFCASSEAFYSYSYEQYFGPGTRLTVT.

The gene calls are TRBV15 and TRBJ1-1; no clear D. V was shortened by 2 bases and J by 0 bases, with 4 bases between the two germline ends. The length of the CDR3 is 13 residues. The germline CDR1 and CDR2 sequences are LNHNV and YYDKDF (reference sequence). The CDR3 DNA follows: TGTGCCACCAGCAGACAGATGAACACTGAAGCTTTCTTT. Protein sequence: CATSRQMNTEAFF.

The CDR3 DNA sequence: TGTGCCAGCGGGACAGGGACTTGGTATGGCTACACCTTC. Translating gives CASGTGTWYGYTF. The genes are TRBV6-5 and TRBJ1-2, with 9 bases aligning to TRBD1. CDR1 is MNHEY, CDR2 SVGAGI, per germline. Trimming removed 8 bases from V and 5 bases from J; junction bases left unmatched: 6. The CDR3 is made up of 13 amino acids.

The J gene is TRBJ1-1, the V gene TRBV4-3, with D possibly being TRBD1 (6 bases). Germline V gene data show CDR1 as LGHNA and CDR2 as YSLEER. Trimming removed 0 bases from V and 0 bases from J, with 17 bases in between. The CDR3 loop spans 18 amino acids. CDR3 sequence (DNA): TGCGCCAGCAGCCAAGATGTGGGGACAACCTCTATGAACACTGAAGCTTTCTTT. This codes for CASSQDVGTTSMNTEAFF.

This rearrangement joins TRBV19 to TRBJ2-1, with TRBD2 matching 8 bases. The ends lost 5 bases at V and 10 bases at J; junction bases unmatched: 13. CDR1 is LNHDA and CDR2 is SQIVND in the germline V gene (reference sequence). The CDR3 totals 15 residues. Here the CDR3 reads CASSPGTRRGAEQFF. The CDR3, as DNA: TGTGCCAGTAGTCCGGGGACTAGAAGAGGCGCCGAGCAGTTCTTC.

A note on this clone: This sample includes further DNA sequences coding for the same CDR3. The rearrangement links TRBV5-4 to TRBJ1-1, with TRBD1 identical over 9 bases. The CDR3 is 14 amino acids. Germline assignment: CDR1 SGHNT and CDR2 YYREEE (reference sequence). The ends lost 3 bases at V and 3 bases at J; junction bases unmatched: 3. CDR3: CASSWGQGDTEAFF. The CDR3 DNA reads as TGTGCCAGCAGCTGGGGACAGGGAGACACTGAAGCTTTCTTT.

The chain links TRBV28 to TRBJ1-2; D possibly corresponds to TRBD1 (5 bases). From germline, CDR1 is MDHEN and CDR2 SYDVKM. This CDR3 has 13 residues. V lost 4 bases and J lost 7, with 13 bases in between. The CDR3 loop reads CASSSDTHSGYTF. CDR3 nucleotides: TGTGCCAGCAGTTCGGACACACATAGTGGCTACACCTTC.

This chain uses TRBV6-5 with TRBJ1-2; 10 bases are shared with TRBD1. Trimming removed 0 bases from V and 6 bases from J; junction bases left unmatched: 4. Germline CDR1 reads MNHEY; CDR2 reads SVGAGI. This CDR3 comprises 15 residues. For the CDR3, the DNA is TGTGCCAGCAGTTACTCGAGGACAGGGGGACATGGCTACACCTTC. Its protein product is CASSYSRTGGHGYTF.

The chain carries TRBV2 and TRBJ2-1; 7 bases map to TRBD2. CDR3 length equals 13 residues. Germline values: CDR1 SNHLY, CDR2 FYNNEI. J gave up 3 bases and V 7 bases, and 3 bases lay outside the gene matches. The CDR3 sequence is CASTAGDYNEQFF. CDR3 DNA: TGTGCCAGCACGGCGGGAGACTACAATGAGCAGTTCTTC.

The chain couples TRBV7-8 to TRBJ1-2; 7 bases fit TRBD1. The germline V gene has CDR1 SGHVS and CDR2 FQNEAQ. After removal of 5 bases from V and 1 base from J, the junction contained 1 base not matched to a gene. The CDR3 totals 13 residues. The CDR3 sequence: CASSRQGNYGYTF. The CDR3 bases are TGTGCCAGCAGCCGACAGGGTAACTATGGCTACACCTTC.